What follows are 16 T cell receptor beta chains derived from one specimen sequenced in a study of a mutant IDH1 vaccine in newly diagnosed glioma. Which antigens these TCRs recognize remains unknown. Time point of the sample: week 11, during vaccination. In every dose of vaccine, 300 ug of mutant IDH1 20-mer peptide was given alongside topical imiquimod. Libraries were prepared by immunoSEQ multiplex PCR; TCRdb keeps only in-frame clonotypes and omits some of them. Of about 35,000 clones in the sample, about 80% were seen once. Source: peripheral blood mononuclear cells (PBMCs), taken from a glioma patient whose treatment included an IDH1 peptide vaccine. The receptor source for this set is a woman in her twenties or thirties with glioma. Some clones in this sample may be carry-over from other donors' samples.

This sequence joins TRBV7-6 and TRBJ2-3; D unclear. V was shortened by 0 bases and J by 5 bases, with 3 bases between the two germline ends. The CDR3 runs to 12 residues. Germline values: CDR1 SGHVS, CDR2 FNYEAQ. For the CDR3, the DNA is TGTGCCAGCAGCTTAGCGGAAGATACGCAGTATTTT. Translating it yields CASSLAEDTQYF.

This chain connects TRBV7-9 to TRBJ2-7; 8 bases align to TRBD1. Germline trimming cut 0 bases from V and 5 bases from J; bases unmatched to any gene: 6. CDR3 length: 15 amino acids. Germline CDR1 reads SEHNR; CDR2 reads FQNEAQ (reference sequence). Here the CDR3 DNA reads TGTGCCAGCAGCTTAGCGCAGGGGGCCGTCCACGAGCAGTACTTC. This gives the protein CASSLAQGAVHEQYF.

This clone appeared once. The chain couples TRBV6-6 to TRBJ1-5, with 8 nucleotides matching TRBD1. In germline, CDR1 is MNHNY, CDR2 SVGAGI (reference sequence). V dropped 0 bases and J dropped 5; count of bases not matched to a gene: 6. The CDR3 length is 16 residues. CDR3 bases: TGTGCCAGCAGTTACTCCCCAGGGGGCTCCTATCAGCCCCAGCATTTT. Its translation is CASSYSPGGSYQPQHF.

The CDR3, as DNA: TGTGCCATCAGTGAAAGACAGGGTACGAGCAATCAGCCCCAGCATTTT. Amino acids: CAISERQGTSNQPQHF. The V call is TRBV10-3, the J call TRBJ1-5, with 7 bases matching TRBD1. There are 16 residues in the CDR3. The V gene's germline CDR1 is ENHRY and CDR2 SYGVKD. The junction had 6 bases not matched to a gene; V was cut back by 3 bases and J by 1 base.

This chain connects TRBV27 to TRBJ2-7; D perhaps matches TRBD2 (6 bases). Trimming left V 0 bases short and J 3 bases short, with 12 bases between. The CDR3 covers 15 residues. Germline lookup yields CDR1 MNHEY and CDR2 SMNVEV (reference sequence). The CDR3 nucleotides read TGTGCCAGCAGTTTATCTGGAGGGTCCTACTACGAGCAGTACTTC. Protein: CASSLSGGSYYEQYF.

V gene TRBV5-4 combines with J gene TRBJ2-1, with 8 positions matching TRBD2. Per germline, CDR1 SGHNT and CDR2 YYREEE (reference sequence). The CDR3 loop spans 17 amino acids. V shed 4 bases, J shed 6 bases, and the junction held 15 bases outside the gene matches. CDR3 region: CASSLGGGSGMSNEQFF. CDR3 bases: TGTGCCAGCAGCCTGGGCGGAGGTAGCGGGATGAGCAATGAGCAGTTCTTC.

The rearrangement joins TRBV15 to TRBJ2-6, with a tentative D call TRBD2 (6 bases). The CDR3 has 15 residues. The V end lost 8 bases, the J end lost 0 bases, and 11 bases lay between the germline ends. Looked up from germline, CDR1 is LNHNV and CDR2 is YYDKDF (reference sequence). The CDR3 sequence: CATGTGSSGANVLTF. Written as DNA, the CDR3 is TGTGCCACCGGCACCGGGAGCTCTGGGGCCAACGTCCTGACTTTC.

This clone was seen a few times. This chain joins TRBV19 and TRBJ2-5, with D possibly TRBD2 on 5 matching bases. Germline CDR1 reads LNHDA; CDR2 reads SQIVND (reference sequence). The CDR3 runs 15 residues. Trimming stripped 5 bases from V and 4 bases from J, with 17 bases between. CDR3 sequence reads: CASSPSRRPGETQYF. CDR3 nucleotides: TGTGCCAGTAGTCCCTCCCGGAGGCCGGGAGAGACCCAGTACTTC.

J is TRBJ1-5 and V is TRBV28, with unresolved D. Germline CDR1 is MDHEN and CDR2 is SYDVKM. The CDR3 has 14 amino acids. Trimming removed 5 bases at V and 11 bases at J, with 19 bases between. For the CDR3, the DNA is TGTGCCAGCAGTCTCCGGTTCACGTGGCAGTCCCAGCATTTT. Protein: CASSLRFTWQSQHF.

The DNA for the CDR3 is TGTGCCAGCAGCCTCGGGGGTGACGACTATGGCTACACCTTC. Translated, it gives CASSLGGDDYGYTF. This chain joins TRBV5-4 and TRBJ1-2; possible D gene TRBD1, 5 bases. V lost 4 bases and J 3 bases, leaving 13 bases between the germline ends. The CDR3 is made up of 14 amino acids. Germline V CDR1 and CDR2: SGHNT, YYREEE (reference sequence). Filled out from reference TRBV5-4 and TRBJ1-2, the complete variable domain reads ETGVTQSPTHLIKTRGQQVTLRCSSQSGHNTVSWYQQALGQGPQFIFQYYREEENGRGNFPPRFSGLQFPNYSSELNVNALELDDSALYLCASSLGGDDYGYTFGSGTRLTVV.

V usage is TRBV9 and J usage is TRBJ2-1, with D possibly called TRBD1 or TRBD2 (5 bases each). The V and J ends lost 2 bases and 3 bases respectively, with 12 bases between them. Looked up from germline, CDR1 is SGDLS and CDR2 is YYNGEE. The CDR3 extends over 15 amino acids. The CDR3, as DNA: TGTGCCAGCAGCGTCGTAGGGGAGCTCTACAATGAGCAGTTCTTC. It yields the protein CASSVVGELYNEQFF.

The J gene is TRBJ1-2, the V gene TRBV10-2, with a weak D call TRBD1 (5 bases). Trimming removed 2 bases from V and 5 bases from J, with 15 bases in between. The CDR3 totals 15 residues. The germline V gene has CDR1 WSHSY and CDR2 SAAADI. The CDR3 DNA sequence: TGCGCCAGCAGTGAGGACCCAGGGTATAGTTATGGCTACACCTTC. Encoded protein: CASSEDPGYSYGYTF.

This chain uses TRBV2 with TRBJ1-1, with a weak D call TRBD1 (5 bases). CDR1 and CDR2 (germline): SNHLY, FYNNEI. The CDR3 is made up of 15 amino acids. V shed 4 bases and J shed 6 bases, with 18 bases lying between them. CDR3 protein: CASSAMGPLFSEAFF. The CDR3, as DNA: TGTGCCAGCAGTGCAATGGGGCCCCTTTTTTCTGAAGCTTTCTTT.

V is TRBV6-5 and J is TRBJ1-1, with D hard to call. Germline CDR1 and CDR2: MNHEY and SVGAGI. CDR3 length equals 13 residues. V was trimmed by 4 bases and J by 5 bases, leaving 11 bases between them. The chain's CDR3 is CASSSALRTEAFF. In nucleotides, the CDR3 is TGTGCCAGCAGTTCCGCACTCCGGACTGAAGCTTTCTTT.

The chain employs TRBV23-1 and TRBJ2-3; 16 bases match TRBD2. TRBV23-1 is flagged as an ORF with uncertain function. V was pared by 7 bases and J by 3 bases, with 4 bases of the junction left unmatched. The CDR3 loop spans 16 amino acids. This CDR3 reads CASKGLAGGPTDTQYF. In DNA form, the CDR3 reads TGCGCCAGCAAGGGACTAGCGGGAGGGCCGACAGATACGCAGTATTTT.

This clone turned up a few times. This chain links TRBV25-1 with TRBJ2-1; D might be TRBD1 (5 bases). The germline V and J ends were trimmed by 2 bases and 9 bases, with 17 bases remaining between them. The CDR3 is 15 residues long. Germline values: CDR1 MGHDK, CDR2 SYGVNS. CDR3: CASSEGGQGNAEQFF. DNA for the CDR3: TGTGCCAGCAGTGAAGGTGGGCAGGGAAACGCTGAGCAGTTCTTC.